One sample yielded the 12 T cell receptor beta chains listed below, sequenced in a study of Ad26.COV2.S vaccination and SARS-CoV-2 variants (dated by TCRdb to the early 2020s). The treatment or condition label, as the study defines it: about 20 received Ad26.COV2.S at low or high dose, single or two shots; about five received placebo; per-sample allocation not given. Repertoires of vaccine and placebo recipients were sequenced from samples taken on day 63 after the first injection. Library construction relied on the immunoSEQ multiplex PCR assay. The immuneACCESS repertoire file appears here via TCRdb, limited to in-frame rearrangements. These files lack a portion of the clones; in checked studies, under half of the deficit traces to unresolved V genes, and the cause of the others is not known. The sample includes under 500,000 clones, with approximately 90% observed a single time. The ten largest clones add up to approximately 1.6% of the sample.

The sample in question was peripheral blood, obtained in a trial of Ad26.COV2.S vaccine versus placebo. These TCRs come from a person aged 18 to 59 who received the Ad26.COV2.S COVID-19 vaccine or a placebo.

This sequence joins TRBV7-9 and TRBJ2-7; 7 bases agree with TRBD1. The V segment lost 6 bases and the J segment 6 bases; nucleotides outside the gene matches: 8. The CDR3 spans 13 residues. CDR1 and CDR2 (germline): SEHNR, FQNEAQ (reference sequence). The CDR3 is CASSFTQGTEQYF. CDR3 bases: TGTGCCAGCAGTTTTACACAGGGGACCGAGCAGTACTTC.

The CDR3 region is CASNPTDRMNTEAFF. CDR3 nucleotides: TGTGCCAGCAACCCAACCGACAGGATGAACACTGAAGCTTTCTTT. This chain links TRBV27 with TRBJ1-1; maybe TRBD1 (6 bases). The CDR3 has 15 residues. The germline gives CDR1 MNHEY, CDR2 SMNVEV (reference sequence). The ends were cut back, 7 bases at V and 0 bases at J, with 15 bases in the middle.

This clone has a single count. V usage is TRBV19 and J usage is TRBJ1-1; D possibly corresponds to TRBD1 (6 bases). The CDR3 has 13 amino acids. Between the trimmed V and J ends, which lost 9 bases and 1 base, there was a span of 12 bases. CDR1 and CDR2 from the germline V gene are LNHDA and SQIVND (reference sequence). The CDR3 DNA reads as TGTGCCAGCCAGCCGGGACAGAACACTGAAGCTTTCTTT. Protein product: CASQPGQNTEAFF. Supplemented by reference TRBV19 and TRBJ1-1, the full variable domain reads DGGITQSPKYLFRKEGQNVTLSCEQNLNHDAMYWYRQDPGQGLRLIYYSQIVNDFQKGDIAEGYSVSREKKESFPLTVTSAQKNPTAFYLCASQPGQNTEAFFGQGTRLTVV.

The chain combines TRBV9 with TRBJ1-1; a possible D gene is TRBD1 (6 bases). Deletions cut 4 bases from V and 3 bases from J, with 19 bases between. The CDR3 is made up of 16 amino acids. Germline V gives CDR1 SGDLS, CDR2 YYNGEE. The CDR3 here is CASSPRRGGFDTEAFF. The CDR3 nucleotides read TGTGCCAGCAGCCCCAGGCGGGGGGGCTTCGACACTGAAGCTTTCTTT.

This clone was seen a handful of times. This rearrangement joins TRBV30 to TRBJ1-6, with 9 bases identical to TRBD1. Germline V gene sequence: CDR1 GTSNPN, CDR2 SVGIG (reference sequence). Trimming took 2 bases from V and 12 from J; bases not matched to a gene: 5. This CDR3 is built from 13 residues. The DNA for the CDR3 is TGTGCCTGGAGTCGGGGACAGGGTATACCCCTCCACTTT. Protein sequence: CAWSRGQGIPLHF.

This clone was recorded only once. The chain is built from TRBV2 and TRBJ2-2, with D maybe TRBD1 (6 bases). Germline values: CDR1 SNHLY, CDR2 FYNNEI. CDR3 length: 15 amino acids. Trimming left V 6 bases short and J 5 bases short, with 16 bases between. The CDR3 spells CASSYRQARTGELFF. For the CDR3, the DNA is TGTGCCAGCAGCTACCGACAGGCGAGGACCGGGGAGCTGTTTTTT. The full variable domain, rest sourced from reference TRBV2 and TRBJ2-2, is EPEVTQTPSHQVTQMGQEVILRCVPISNHLYFYWYRQILGQKVEFLVSFYNNEISEKSEIFDDQFSVERPDGSNFTLKIRSTKLEDSAMYFCASSYRQARTGELFFGEGSRLTVL.

CDR3 coding DNA: TGTGCCAGTAGTATCGGGACAGGGATATTCTATGGCTACACCTTC. Translation gives CASSIGTGIFYGYTF. This chain links TRBV19 with TRBJ1-2; 9 nucleotides match TRBD1. The J segment lost 4 bases and the V segment lost 3 bases, leaving 6 bases of the junction unmatched. CDR3 size: 15 residues. CDR1 is LNHDA and CDR2 is SQIVND in the germline V gene (reference sequence).

This clone has a single count. The chain employs TRBV9 and TRBJ2-3, with TRBD2 matching 8 bases. V was pared by 2 bases and J by 4 bases, with 6 bases of the junction left unmatched. The CDR3 has 15 residues. Germline values: CDR1 SGDLS, CDR2 YYNGEE. CDR3 coding DNA: TGTGCCAGCAGCGTGTCGGGACTAGTCCCAGATACGCAGTATTTT. Protein product: CASSVSGLVPDTQYF.

The chain carries TRBV7-6 and TRBJ2-5, with unresolved D. Deletions cut 5 bases from V and 5 bases from J, with 18 bases between. This CDR3 comprises 15 residues. The germline gives CDR1 SGHVS, CDR2 FNYEAQ. This chain's CDR3 is CASSADLRGGETQYF. CDR3 in DNA: TGTGCCAGCAGCGCAGACCTGCGAGGCGGTGAGACCCAGTACTTC.

The chain joins TRBV7-2 to TRBJ1-3; D is ambiguous. This CDR3 is built from 17 residues. V lost 1 base to trimming and J lost 2 bases, with 15 bases between them. Germline V gives CDR1 SGHTA, CDR2 FQGNSA. Here the CDR3 reads CASSLEGRGYTGNTIYF. CDR3 DNA: TGTGCCAGCAGCTTAGAGGGTCGGGGTTACACTGGAAACACCATATATTTT.

V usage is TRBV9 and J usage is TRBJ2-5; unclear D gene. V was clipped by 1 base and J by 4 bases, with 11 bases between them. This CDR3 has 14 residues. The V gene's germline CDR1 is SGDLS and CDR2 YYNGEE. CDR3 sequence (DNA): TGTGCCAGCAGCGTAAGTGGCGTCCGAGAGACCCAGTACTTC. This encodes CASSVSGVRETQYF.

The rearrangement uses TRBV19 and TRBJ2-3; the match to TRBD2 covers 10 bases. Trimming at V came to 5 bases and at J to 6 bases, leaving 8 bases not matched to a gene. This CDR3 has 15 residues. Germline-derived CDR1 and CDR2 are LNHDA and SQIVND (reference sequence). The CDR3 here is CASSLPGLAWDTQYF. The CDR3 bases are TGTGCCAGTAGTCTACCGGGACTAGCGTGGGATACGCAGTATTTT.